The 23 T cell receptor beta chains given below trace back to one sample, sequenced in a study of T cell clonotyping in hematopoietic cell transplantation. Measured with immunoSEQ multiplex PCR; TCRdb has only the in-frame clones, and not every one. The profile covers tens of thousands of clones, with around 83% appearing a single time and approximately 24% taken by the ten largest. Regarding time point: recipient sample about 28 days before transplant, after cytoreduction. Specimen: peripheral blood mononuclear cells, collected before stem cell transplant. The receptors here all came from a woman aged 55-75 years with acute myeloid leukemia. Some clones in this sample may be carry-over from other donors' samples.

The chain joins TRBV2 to TRBJ1-5; possible D gene TRBD1, 6 bases. From germline, CDR1 is SNHLY and CDR2 FYNNEI. This CDR3 has 13 amino acids. Trimming left V 6 bases short and J 4 bases short, with 10 bases between. This CDR3 reads CASSRDINQPQHF. The CDR3 region has the DNA TGTGCCAGCAGCAGGGACATTAATCAGCCCCAGCATTTT.

The J gene is TRBJ1-1, the V gene TRBV6-5, with a weak D call TRBD1 (6 bases). There are 14 residues in the CDR3. Trimming pared 0 bases from V and 4 bases from J, leaving 9 bases between. From germline, CDR1 is MNHEY and CDR2 SVGAGI. The CDR3 DNA follows: TGTGCCAGCAGTTACTCTCGGGGGCCCACTGAAGCTTTCTTT. This sequence encodes CASSYSRGPTEAFF.

The V call is TRBV5-6, the J call TRBJ1-1, with D possibly TRBD1 on 6 matching bases. V was cut by 4 bases and J by 6 bases, with 13 bases left in between. The CDR3 consists of 13 residues. CDR1 is SGHDT and CDR2 is YYEEEE in the germline V gene. CDR3 coding DNA: TGTGCCAGCAGCCTACTCCGGACAGCTGAAGCTTTCTTT. As protein: CASSLLRTAEAFF.

This clone showed up just once. V usage is TRBV6-6 and J usage is TRBJ2-1, with TRBD2 identical over 7 bases. Per the germline V gene, CDR1 is MNHNY and CDR2 is SVGAGI (reference sequence). Germline trimming cut 2 bases from V and 7 bases from J; bases unmatched to any gene: 5. The length of the CDR3 is 14 residues. The CDR3 region is CASSYGGSENEQFF. The CDR3 nucleotides are TGTGCCAGCAGTTACGGCGGGAGTGAAAATGAGCAGTTCTTC.

This CDR3 is CASRGQGAGNQPQHF. The DNA of the CDR3 is TGTGCCAGTAGAGGACAGGGGGCAGGCAATCAGCCCCAGCATTTT. The chain uses TRBV19 and TRBJ1-5, with TRBD1 matching 11 bases. CDR1 is LNHDA, CDR2 SQIVND, per germline (reference sequence). CDR3 length: 15 amino acids. Trimming cost V 6 bases and J 2 bases; bases outside gene matches: 3.

The rearrangement links TRBV7-9 to TRBJ2-2, with 7 bases lining up with TRBD1. The junction had 12 bases not matched to a gene; V was cut back by 6 bases and J by 2 bases. The CDR3 length is 17 residues. Germline CDR1 and CDR2: SEHNR and FQNEAQ (reference sequence). The DNA of the CDR3 is TGTGCCAGCAGGGGACAGCAGACCACACCAAACACCGGGGAGCTGTTTTTT. This gives the protein CASRGQQTTPNTGELFF.

The chain combines TRBV7-3 with TRBJ2-3; possibly TRBD1 or TRBD2 for D (6 bases each). Germline V gene lookup returns CDR1 SGHTA and CDR2 FQGTGA. The CDR3 length is 16 residues. Trimming pared 0 bases from V and 5 bases from J, leaving 15 bases between. In nucleotides, the CDR3 is TGTGCCAGCAGCTTAACTCGGGGGCCCCTCGTAGATACGCAGTATTTT. Protein product: CASSLTRGPLVDTQYF.

The chain combines TRBV7-2 with TRBJ2-2; 11 bases are shared with TRBD2. This CDR3 has 16 residues. Germline values: CDR1 SGHTA, CDR2 FQGNSA. The junction had 8 bases not matched to a gene; V was cut back by 4 bases and J by 7 bases. The CDR3 bases are TGTGCCAGCAGCTCACATAGCGGGAGGGCGGGCGGGGAGCTGTTTTTT. Amino acid sequence: CASSSHSGRAGGELFF.

This sequence joins TRBV5-1 and TRBJ2-5; D is possibly TRBD2 (5 bases). CDR3 size: 14 residues. V lost 1 base and J 2 bases, leaving 9 bases between the germline ends. Germline V gene data show CDR1 as SGHRS and CDR2 as YFSETQ. As DNA, the CDR3 is TGCGCCAGCAGCTTGTCGGGGAGACAAGAGACCCAGTACTTC. Its translation: CASSLSGRQETQYF.

V gene TRBV9 combines with J gene TRBJ2-7; D call uncertain. The CDR3 totals 15 residues. Trimming removed 1 base from V and 2 bases from J, with 13 bases in between. Germline assignment: CDR1 SGDLS and CDR2 YYNGEE. The CDR3 bases are TGTGCCAGCAGCGTATTTCAGGACCCGGCCTACGAGCAGTACTTC. Protein product: CASSVFQDPAYEQYF.

The chain recombines TRBV19 with TRBJ1-2; D gene unclear. Germline V lookup: CDR1 LNHDA, CDR2 SQIVND (reference sequence). CDR3 length: 13 amino acids. V lost 3 bases, J lost 8 bases, and 13 bases lay in between. CDR3 in amino acids: CASSIVKGGGYTF. In nucleotides, the CDR3 is TGTGCCAGTAGTATTGTCAAGGGAGGGGGCTACACCTTC.

Here the CDR3 DNA reads TGTGCCAGCAGCAAGGGGGGTGGGGCCTCCTACGAGCAGTACTTC. Its protein is CASSKGGGASYEQYF. V gene TRBV11-2 combines with J gene TRBJ2-7, with D possibly called TRBD1 or TRBD2 (6 bases each). Germline V gene data show CDR1 as SGHAT and CDR2 as FQNNGV. The V gene lost 5 bases and the J gene lost 0 bases, with 14 bases spanning the gap. This CDR3 has 15 amino acids.

This clone was counted a few times. CDR3 sequence: CASSLGSGAQETQYF. CDR3 DNA sequence: TGTGCCAGCAGTTTGGGGTCGGGGGCCCAAGAGACCCAGTACTTC. The chain has TRBV28 and TRBJ2-5; D may be TRBD1 or TRBD2 (6 bases each). V lost 3 bases and J 1 base, leaving 12 bases between the germline ends. The CDR3 is 15 amino acids. Germline V CDR1 and CDR2: MDHEN, SYDVKM. Full variable domain (rest looked up from reference TRBV28 and TRBJ2-5): DVKVTQSSRYLVKRTGEKVFLECVQDMDHENMFWYRQDPGLGLRLIYFSYDVKMKEKGDIPEGYSVSREKKERFSLILESASTNQTSMYLCASSLGSGAQETQYFGPGTRLLVL.

This CDR3 reads CASSQERSGRSYEQYF. Written as DNA, the CDR3 is TGTGCCAGCAGCCAAGAAAGAAGCGGGAGATCCTACGAGCAGTACTTC. The chain joins TRBV4-2 to TRBJ2-7; TRBD2 agrees at 8 bases. This CDR3 region has 16 residues. V was pared by 0 bases and J by 1 base, with 5 bases of the junction left unmatched. Germline CDR1 reads LGHNA; CDR2 reads YNFKEQ.

This sequence joins TRBV14 and TRBJ2-2; 11 bases align to TRBD2. Losses at the gene ends were 0 bases for V and 2 bases for J; bases not matched to a gene: 8. This CDR3 has 19 residues. CDR1 is SGHDN, CDR2 FVKESK, per germline. The CDR3 reads CASSQEALAGVGNTGELFF. The CDR3 DNA is TGTGCCAGCAGCCAAGAGGCACTAGCGGGAGTCGGTAACACCGGGGAGCTGTTTTTT.

This chain links TRBV23-1 with TRBJ1-2; D gene unclear. TRBV23-1 is designated an ORF whose function remains uncertain. This CDR3 comprises 12 residues. V lost 4 bases, J lost 6 bases, and 9 bases lay in between. The CDR3 loop reads CASSPSPDGYTF. In DNA form, the CDR3 reads TGCGCCAGCAGTCCTTCTCCGGATGGCTACACCTTC.

V is TRBV11-3 and J is TRBJ1-1, with D possibly being TRBD1 (6 bases). Germline CDR1 and CDR2: SGHNT and YENEEA. The V end lost 7 bases, the J end lost 6 bases, and 15 bases lay between the germline ends. The CDR3 extends over 13 amino acids. The CDR3 nucleotides are TGTGCCAGCATTCGGGGCAGGGGCCCTGAAGCTTTCTTT. This codes for CASIRGRGPEAFF. Combining the CDR3 with reference TRBV11-3 and TRBJ1-1 gives the whole variable domain EAGVVQSPRYKIIEKKQPVAFWCNPISGHNTLYWYLQNLGQGPELLIRYENEEAVDDSQLPKDRFSAERLKGVDSTLKIQPAELGDSAVYLCASIRGRGPEAFFGQGTRLTVV.

The chain employs TRBV7-2 and TRBJ1-1; TRBD1 agrees at 10 bases. Germline V CDR1 and CDR2: SGHTA, FQGNSA. The CDR3 is 14 amino acids. J was trimmed by 4 bases and V by 5 bases; bases with no gene match: 4. CDR3 amino acids: CASSGWTGGTEAFF. In nucleotides, the CDR3 is TGTGCCAGCAGCGGTTGGACAGGGGGCACTGAAGCTTTCTTT. Full variable domain (outside the CDR3, taken from reference TRBV7-2 and TRBJ1-1): GAGVSQSPSNKVTEKGKDVELRCDPISGHTALYWYRQSLGQGLEFLIYFQGNSAPDKSGLPSDRFSAERTGGSVSTLTIQRTQQEDSAVYLCASSGWTGGTEAFFGQGTRLTVV.

The rearrangement uses TRBV28 and TRBJ1-5, with a possible D match to TRBD1 (6 bases). Germline CDR1 MDHEN, CDR2 SYDVKM. The CDR3 has 16 amino acids. V was trimmed by 3 bases and J by 2 bases, leaving 14 bases between them. CDR3 sequence reads: CASSLTRGFGNQPQHF. The CDR3 coding sequence is TGTGCCAGCAGTTTGACAAGGGGGTTCGGCAATCAGCCCCAGCATTTT.

This chain connects TRBV2 to TRBJ2-7; D may be TRBD1 (6 bases). The germline V gene encodes CDR1 SNHLY and CDR2 FYNNEI. This CDR3 is 16 amino acids long. V shed 7 bases and J shed 1 base, with 20 bases lying between them. The DNA for the CDR3 is TGTGCCAGCATTCCTTTTCGGACAGCTTCTTCCTACGAGCAGTACTTC. This codes for CASIPFRTASSYEQYF. The full variable domain, in which reference TRBV2 and TRBJ2-7 provide the parts outside the CDR3, is EPEVTQTPSHQVTQMGQEVILRCVPISNHLYFYWYRQILGQKVEFLVSFYNNEISEKSEIFDDQFSVERPDGSNFTLKIRSTKLEDSAMYFCASIPFRTASSYEQYFGPGTRLTVT.

The chain recombines TRBV15 with TRBJ2-2, with 13 nucleotides matching TRBD2. The V segment lost 0 bases and the J segment 3 bases; nucleotides outside the gene matches: 7. In germline, CDR1 is LNHNV, CDR2 YYDKDF (reference sequence). The CDR3 sequence is 19 residues long. The CDR3 is CATSRDRTSGRWDTGELFF. The CDR3 nucleotides are TGTGCCACCAGCAGAGATCGGACTAGCGGGAGATGGGACACCGGGGAGCTGTTTTTT.

The chain combines TRBV7-9 with TRBJ2-2; the D is unclear. Germline V CDR1 and CDR2: SEHNR, FQNEAQ (reference sequence). The CDR3 extends over 14 amino acids. Trimming cost V 1 base and J 1 base, with 4 bases left between them. CDR3: CASSLVQNTGELFF. Here the CDR3 DNA reads TGTGCCAGCAGCTTAGTTCAGAACACCGGGGAGCTGTTTTTT.

V gene TRBV6-5 combines with J gene TRBJ2-1; TRBD2 is a possible D gene (5 bases). V gave up 6 bases and J gave up 9 bases, with 9 bases separating them. The V gene's germline CDR1 is MNHEY and CDR2 SVGAGI. The CDR3 runs 11 residues. The CDR3 DNA reads as TGTGCCAGCAGGACTAAGGGTGAGCAGTTCTTC. It translates to CASRTKGEQFF.